The rows below give T cell receptor beta chains drawn from one sample of a study of T cell repertoires in cytomegalovirus infection. TCRdb called the reads again in MiXCR, with one record for every CDR3 protein. The sample holds more than 150,000 distinct CDR3 sequences, 28% seen once. The sequenced sample consisted of PBMCs. Receptors were obtained from a human donor in good health (CMV status not recorded). Some clones in this sample may be carry-over from other donors' samples. Both conserved end residues are part of each CDR3. D genes are given only for firm matches. Expanded clones are given a class, and other clones once, few, many or no size at all.

TRBV2	-	-	TRBJ1-1	CASRGGGNTEAFF	TGTGCCAGCAGGGGGGGTGGGAACACTGAAGCTTTCTTT
TRBV6-2/TRBV6-3	-	few	TRBJ2-5	CASSPTRTETQYF	TGTGCCAGCAGTCCGACTAGAACAGAGACCCAGTACTTC
TRBV7-2	TRBD1	few	TRBJ1-1	CASSFRQGEGYEAFF	TGTGCCAGCAGCTTCAGACAGGGGGAGGGCTATGAAGCTTTCTTT
TRBV12-3/TRBV12-4	-	few	TRBJ1-5	CASSLAYQPQHF	TGTGCCAGCAGTTTAGCGTATCAGCCCCAGCATTTT
TRBV5-1	-	few	TRBJ2-5	CASRRDYNQETQYF	TGCGCCAGCAGGAGAGATTATAATCAAGAGACCCAGTACTTC
TRBV10-3	-	few	TRBJ2-1	CAISESMRASSYNEQFF	TGTGCCATCAGTGAGTCGATGCGCGCTAGCTCCTACAATGAGCAGTTCTTC
TRBV20-1	-	-	TRBJ1-1	CSAREGGPDAEAFF	TGCAGTGCTAGAGAGGGGGGACCAGACGCTGAAGCTTTCTTT
TRBV5-5	-	-	TRBJ1-2	CASSLVGGEGYTF	TGTGCCAGCAGCTTGGTTGGGGGAGAGGGCTACACCTTC
TRBV6-1	-	few	TRBJ2-2	CASTALEGAGELFF	TGTGCCAGCACCGCCCTCGAGGGGGCCGGGGAGCTGTTTTTT
TRBV12-3/TRBV12-4	-	-	TRBJ1-2	CASSLSSPGGYTF	TGTGCCAGCAGTTTGAGTTCCCCGGGGGGCTACACCTTC
TRBV7-2	-	few	TRBJ2-1	CASSLARSDEQFF	TGTGCCAGCAGCTTAGCGCGGAGCGATGAGCAGTTCTTC
TRBV7-9	-	-	TRBJ2-5	CASSLVVGAGETQYF	TGTGCCAGCAGCTTAGTTGTGGGGGCCGGGGAGACCCAGTACTTC
TRBV25-1	TRBD1	-	TRBJ1-1	CASSARTGLNTEAFF	TGTGCCAGCAGTGCTAGGACAGGACTAAACACTGAAGCTTTCTTT
TRBV14	-	many	TRBJ2-5	CASSQAGLTSFGETQYF	TGTGCCAGCAGCCAAGCTGGTTTGACAAGTTTTGGTGAGACCCAGTACTTC
TRBV7-2	TRBD2	-	TRBJ2-5	CASRRGGAAEETQYF	TGTGCCAGCAGGCGGGGAGGGGCAGCAGAAGAGACCCAGTACTTC
TRBV12-3/TRBV12-4	-	few	TRBJ1-1	CASSIQGHTEAFF	TGTGCCAGCAGCATACAGGGACACACTGAAGCTTTCTTT
TRBV5-4	TRBD1	few	TRBJ2-5	CASSLEGARGGAQYF	TGTGCCAGCAGCTTGGAGGGGGCCCGGGGTGGGGCCCAGTACTTC
TRBV7-2	-	many	TRBJ1-2	CASSTNRFSNYGYTF	TGTGCCAGCAGCACCAACAGATTTTCTAACTATGGCTACACCTTC
TRBV27	-	few	TRBJ2-1	CASSSLDGRHYPSNEQFF	TGTGCCAGCAGTTCATTAGACGGAAGACACTATCCCTCCAATGAGCAGTTCTTC
TRBV25-1	-	-	TRBJ1-6	CASSEEQWSGNSPLHF	TGTGCCAGCAGTGAAGAGCAGTGGTCGGGGAATTCACCCCTCCACTTT
TRBV7-8	-	many	TRBJ2-1	CASSSTGTYNEQFF	TGTGCCAGCAGCTCGACAGGCACCTACAATGAGCAGTTCTTC
TRBV28	-	once	TRBJ1-4	CASSLSEGEDNEKLFF	TGTGCCAGCAGTTTAAGTGAAGGGGAGGATAATGAAAAACTGTTTTTT
TRBV5-6	-	few	TRBJ2-7	CASSPQDTNYEQYF	TGTGCCAGCAGCCCGCAGGACACAAACTACGAGCAGTACTTC
TRBV29-1	-	few	TRBJ1-5	CSVLDGNQPQHF	TGCAGCGTTCTGGATGGCAATCAGCCCCAGCATTTT
TRBV7-2	-	many	TRBJ2-2	CASSPRALWTGELFF	TGTGCCAGCAGCCCTAGAGCCCTGTGGACCGGGGAGCTGTTTTTT
TRBV12-3/TRBV12-4	-	-	TRBJ1-4	CASSLTMNEKLFF	TGTGCCAGCAGTTTAACCATGAATGAAAAACTGTTTTTT
TRBV20-1	-	once	TRBJ2-1	CSANRQLTSSYNEQFF	TGCAGTGCTAACCGACAGTTGACCAGCTCCTACAATGAGCAGTTCTTC
TRBV6-2/TRBV6-3	TRBD2	-	TRBJ2-3	CASRPSGGTDTQYF	TGTGCCAGCAGGCCTAGCGGCGGGACAGATACGCAGTATTTT
TRBV11-2	-	once	TRBJ1-3	CASSWSESTIYF	TGTGCCAGCAGCTGGTCGGAAAGCACCATATATTTT
TRBV7-2	-	few	TRBJ1-2	CASSLYGVYGYTF	TGTGCCAGCAGCTTATACGGAGTCTATGGCTACACCTTC
TRBV5-6	-	-	TRBJ1-2	CASSPPGHGVEGYTF	TGTGCCAGCAGCCCCCCGGGACACGGAGTAGAGGGCTACACCTTC
TRBV12-3/TRBV12-4	-	-	TRBJ2-3	CASSSISTDTQYF	TGTGCCAGCAGTTCCATCAGCACAGATACGCAGTATTTT
TRBV6-2/TRBV6-3	-	-	TRBJ2-1	CASSYPASYNEQFF	TGTGCCAGCAGTTACCCAGCGTCCTACAATGAGCAGTTCTTC
TRBV14	TRBD1	-	TRBJ2-4	CASSPTGIHNIQYF	TGTGCCAGCAGCCCGACAGGGATCCATAACATTCAGTACTTC
TRBV10-2	-	few	TRBJ2-2	CAVLEGAWDTGELFF	TGCGCCGTATTGGAGGGGGCCTGGGACACCGGGGAGCTGTTTTTT
TRBV10-3	-	few	TRBJ1-3	CAIREAGSSSGNTIYF	TGTGCCATCAGAGAAGCAGGGTCGAGCTCTGGAAACACCATATATTTT
TRBV20-1	TRBD1	-	TRBJ1-5	CSARTGVNQPQHF	TGCAGTGCTCGGACAGGGGTCAATCAGCCCCAGCATTTT
TRBV7-2	-	many	TRBJ1-1	CASSAYTEAFF	TGTGCCAGCAGTGCCTACACCGAAGCTTTCTTT
TRBV20-1	TRBD1	-	TRBJ2-7	CSTRDRRATHQYEQYF	TGCAGTACCCGGGACAGGCGCGCGACACACCAATACGAGCAGTACTTC
TRBV7-8	-	many	TRBJ2-6	CASSSEVVSGANVLTF	TGTGCCAGCAGCTCTGAGGTTGTCTCTGGGGCCAACGTCCTGACTTTC
TRBV6-8	-	-	TRBJ1-2	CASSRGSAGYTF	TGTGCCAGCTCACGGGGGAGTGCTGGCTACACCTTC
TRBV7-8	-	-	TRBJ1-2	CASSLGPLNYGYTF	TGTGCCAGCAGCTTAGGACCCTTAAACTATGGCTACACCTTC
TRBV7-9	-	-	TRBJ2-7	CASSPRPFYEQYF	TGTGCCAGCAGCCCACGACCATTTTACGAGCAGTACTTC
TRBV4-2	TRBD2	few	TRBJ2-1	CASSQDLSGGYNEQFF	TGTGCCAGCAGCCAAGATCTAAGCGGGGGCTACAATGAGCAGTTCTTC
TRBV7-3	-	-	TRBJ2-2	CASSPSRAAGELFF	TGTGCCAGCAGCCCTTCCAGGGCTGCCGGGGAGCTGTTTTTT
TRBV5-1	-	few	TRBJ2-7	CASSPIASYEQYF	TGCGCCAGCAGCCCGATAGCTTCCTACGAGCAGTACTTC
TRBV5-1	-	-	TRBJ2-2	CASKMEPGTENTGELFF	TGCGCCAGCAAAATGGAGCCCGGGACGGAGAACACCGGGGAGCTGTTTTTT
TRBV10-3	-	few	TRBJ1-2	CAISDGTGGYGYTF	TGTGCCATCAGTGATGGGACTGGGGGGTATGGCTACACCTTC
TRBV2	-	many	TRBJ2-5	CASSINSGDVETQYF	TGTGCCAGCAGTATCAACTCGGGGGACGTCGAGACCCAGTACTTC